This T cell receptor beta chain was found in a study of cytomegalovirus exposure and HLA in healthy donors (dated by TCRdb to 2016 to 2017). Describing the broader study: In an earlier analysis of approximately 500 of the donors, 250 to 300 Gb of sequence data and 90 million to 120 million unique TCR beta sequences from about 179 million T cells were reported. An early release that covered more than 550 HLA-typed donors contained approximately 300 gigabases of sequencing data and 75 million to 100 million unique TCR sequences. The genetic ancestry cluster associated with self-reported Caucasian donors included about 81% of the 398 genotyped donors. The aim of the study was to test whether cataloging public T cell receptors could identify signatures of past pathogen exposure. The study profiled the T cell repertoires of hundreds of subjects by immunosequencing and related them to cytomegalovirus serostatus. A separate validation cohort of roughly 110 different subjects was used in addition to the roughly 720-subject first cohort. To predict cytomegalovirus infection status, the study brought together high-throughput TCR immunosequencing, statistical association of individual TCRs with disease status, and machine learning. A later analysis re-examined previously published TCR beta repertoires from more than 650 donors and added high-resolution HLA genotyping to investigate patterns of TCR occurrence. Rather than drawing on any new phenotypic data, the later analysis identified candidate immune exposures from TCR beta sequences and the way those sequences occurred across donors. An earlier analysis of 587 of the donors used high-throughput TCR beta sequencing to judge whether each TCR beta V gene segment behaved as functional or pseudogenic. Donor age, sex, ethnicity and CMV serostatus were collected together with the repertoire data. Genome-wide SNP genotypes for about 65% of the 666 donors were used in a later genetic analysis, which treated that subset as a discovery cohort. Every discovery cohort repertoire had been produced on one sequencing platform. Class I and class II HLA loci were covered by the typing at four-digit resolution. The number of donors typed differed by locus, with about 629-630 for A, B, C, DRB1 and DQB1, approximately 500 for DQA1, 600 to 610 for DPA1, and roughly 450 for DPB1. Because of strong linkage in the cohort, four to six DR-DQ haplotypes were treated as single units for association and clustering. On average, 235,054 unique TCR beta nucleotide sequences were sequenced per donor among 398 genotyped donors of the cohort, with roughly 20% of those sequences being non-productive.

Library generation was performed with the immunoSEQ multiplex PCR assay. The multiplex PCR relied on a mix of 60 forward primers for TCR Vbeta segments and 13 reverse primers for TCR Jbeta segments. A multiplex PCR assay on genomic DNA amplified the CDR3 region of rearranged TCR beta genes. The amplified TCR beta libraries were sequenced on the Illumina HiSeq System as 87-base-pair reads. Per the source publication's procedure: A later analysis tallied roughly 80 million unique TCR beta chains across the 660 or so repertoires, and approximately 12 million of those chains were shared by two or more donors. Raw reads were error-corrected and collapsed into unique sequences with a nearest-neighbor algorithm that merged closely related sequences to remove PCR and sequencing errors. Alignment of CDR3 sequences to IMGT reference sequences was used to assign V, D and J gene segments. For a sequence to be retained, at least a six-nucleotide match to both a V gene segment and a J gene segment was required. Rearrangements were called productive when the CDR3 lacked stop codons and stayed in frame with V and J; all others were non-productive. CDR3 was defined by IMGT convention, running from the second conserved V-encoded cysteine to the conserved J-encoded phenylalanine. The earlier analysis of about 530 of the donors excluded any sequence lacking an unambiguous match to a single V gene segment. In an earlier analysis of approximately 610 of the donors, V segments were called functional above 56.7% productive rearrangements and were called segregating when the between-donor standard deviation exceeded 5%. To diagnose cytomegalovirus status from the catalog of TCR beta chain sequences, a statistical classification framework was built. V and J gene assignment, in a later analysis, came from comparing TCR nucleotide sequences with IMGT/GENE-DB human TR gene sequences. In a later analysis, CDR3 sequences and most-parsimonious VDJ recombination scenarios were assigned using the TCRdist pipeline. A later analysis defined each TCR beta chain by its CDR3 amino acid sequence plus V-gene family, and excluded reads lacking a unique V-gene family. A later analysis removed roughly 590 highly shared, low-generation-probability nucleotide sequences to deal with suspected cross-contamination and a sequencing artifact. In a later analysis, a clonal expansion index for each public chain was calculated from normalized within-repertoire ranks of inferred template counts. In a later analysis, generation probabilities were computed using a VDJ recombination model fitted to out-of-frame rearrangements, and the results were checked against IGoR. A later analysis scored TCR-TCR, TCR-HLA and TCR-CMV co-occurrence with hypergeometric tests, applying a repertoire-size bias correction to TCR pairs. To estimate false discovery rates, a later analysis permuted the HLA or CMV assignments 20 times. In a later analysis, co-occurring TCRs were grouped with DBSCAN, and TCRdist sequence similarity was added when clustering was performed within HLA-allele-positive subsets. Repertoires with fewer than 30,000 or more than 120,000 public chains, plus five repertoires with anomalous nucleotide sharing, were excluded from co-occurrence clustering. Held by TCRdb, this immuneACCESS table contains in-frame sequences only and omits some clones. Under half of the omission traces to an unresolved V gene where checked; the cause of the rest is unknown. V and J calls and clone size are those listed in that table; D and trimming were worked out from the DNA. Here the sample has approximately 140,000 clones; roughly 80% occur a single time. The ten largest clones add up to 3.5% of the sample.

This clone was picked up one time. Its specific antigen is unknown. No base qualities exist here, and no much larger clone lies one base off it. There are 15 amino acids in the CDR3, from cysteine to phenylalanine inclusive. Solely the CDR3 DNA is kept, with 45 bases framed from the first base. V drops 4 bases and J drops 4 bases, leaving 17 bases in between. Per the germline V gene, SGHRS is the CDR1 and YFSETQ is the CDR2. Paper-wide results and their limitations: Correlated functional status among segregating V segments might reflect linkage disequilibrium, but an unknown experimental factor could not be ruled out. Most TCR sequences were seen in very few donors, while some public TCRs were found in many individuals. The presence/absence analyses assumed that sequencing depth was roughly uniform across donors, and that assumption may not be true. In a later analysis, TCR association rates were found to vary across HLA loci, with the most associated TCRs seen for DRB1 alleles and the fewest for HLA-C alleles. A cluster of highly shared sequence variants was judged likely to be a technical artifact of the sequencing pipeline. The authors suggested that the approach could potentially be generalized to other disease states and immunological phenotypes. Strong co-occurrence of HLA alleles, especially DR and DQ, made assigning TCR associations to individual alleles difficult. Some IMGT-functional V segments, including TRBV6-2 and TRBV6-3, could not be told apart with the 87-base-pair reads, so those segments were excluded. Most CMV-associated TCR beta chains appeared to be HLA-restricted in a later analysis, and the HLA associations seemed to be driven largely by CMV exposure. A few of the identified cytomegalovirus-associated TCR beta chains were confirmed in vitro to be specific for cytomegalovirus antigens. An association between a missense DCLRE1C variant and V-gene and J-gene trimming of TCR beta chains was found in a later genetic analysis and replicated in an independent cohort. The earlier analysis of 450 to 700 of the donors excluded roughly 17 rarely observed V segments, including chromosome 9 orphons, because counts were too low. In an earlier analysis of about 600 of the donors, most TCR beta V segments appeared in productive rearrangements about 90% or about 30% of the time, broadly matching IMGT annotations. In both the original and validation cohorts, the classifier was reported to diagnose cytomegalovirus status with high specificity and sensitivity. For the cohort, immune exposure information was limited to CMV serostatus. In a later genetic analysis, fewer N-insertions in productive TCRs were reported among donors in an Asian-associated ancestry cluster than the roughly 640-donor mean. Because some donors lacked HLA typing at each locus, the association tests relied only on the typed subset. In this cohort, only TCR beta chains were sequenced, and detectable features were limited by the absence of alpha or paired-chain data. The study gave a list of under 200 TCR beta chains associated with cytomegalovirus. In a later analysis, several top co-occurrence clusters were reported to appear linked to parvovirus B19, influenza, CMV and Epstein-Barr virus. A later analysis associated about 17,000 TCR beta sequences with specific HLA alleles at a false discovery rate of 0.05. A further reported finding was that TCR beta sequences accurately predicted the HLA-A and HLA-B alleles for most subjects in the first cohort. In a later analysis, HLA-associated TCR beta chains were found to be more clonally expanded and to have lower generation probabilities than equally common non-associated chains.

The cohort consisted of approximately 670 healthy bone marrow donors. At the time of sampling, every cohort member was nominally healthy, though immune exposures that went unrecorded were likely present. CMV serostatus was recorded as positive for 250 to 300 and negative for about 55% of the roughly 700 cohort members, whereas no CMV serostatus was recorded for the donor in question. Each donor provided a peripheral blood sample, and peripheral blood mononuclear cells were used for TCR beta sequencing. The Qiagen DNeasy Blood Extraction Kit was used to extract genomic DNA from the blood cell samples.

Sequenced sample: PBMCs. The chain uses TRBV5-1 and TRBJ1-2; tentative D gene TRBD1, with 5 bases matching. The clonotype was recovered from a human donor in good health. The CDR3 protein is CASSVSLTDSYGYTF. The DNA is TGCGCCAGCAGCGTGAGTTTGACAGACTCCTATGGCTACACCTTC.